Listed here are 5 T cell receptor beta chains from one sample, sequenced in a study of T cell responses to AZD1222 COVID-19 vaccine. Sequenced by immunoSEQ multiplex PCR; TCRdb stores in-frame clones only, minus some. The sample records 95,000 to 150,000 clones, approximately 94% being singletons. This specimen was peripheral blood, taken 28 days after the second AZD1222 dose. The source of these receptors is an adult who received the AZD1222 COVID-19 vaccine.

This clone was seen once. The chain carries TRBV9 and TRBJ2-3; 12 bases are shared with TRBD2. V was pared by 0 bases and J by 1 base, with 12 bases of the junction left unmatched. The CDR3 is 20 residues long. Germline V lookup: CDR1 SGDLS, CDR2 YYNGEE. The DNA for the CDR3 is TGTGCCAGCAGCGTAGAGGCTAGCGGGAGGGTCCTTGGGCGCACAGATACGCAGTATTTT. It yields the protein CASSVEASGRVLGRTDTQYF.

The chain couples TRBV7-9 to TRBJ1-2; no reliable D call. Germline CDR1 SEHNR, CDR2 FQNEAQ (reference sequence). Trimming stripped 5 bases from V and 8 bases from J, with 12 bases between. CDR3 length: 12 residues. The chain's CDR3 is CASSPVPWGYTF. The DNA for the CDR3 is TGTGCCAGCAGCCCCGTCCCTTGGGGCTACACCTTC.

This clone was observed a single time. The chain's CDR3 is CASSLSGRYTGELFF. The CDR3, as DNA: TGTGCCAGCAGTTTAAGCGGGAGGTACACCGGGGAGCTGTTTTTT. This chain uses TRBV27 with TRBJ2-2, with 9 bases lining up with TRBD2. V dropped 2 bases and J dropped 3; count of bases not matched to a gene: 1. There are 15 residues in the CDR3. Looked up from germline, CDR1 is MNHEY and CDR2 is SMNVEV (reference sequence).

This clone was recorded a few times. This CDR3 reads CASSLKDREEGNTIYF. CDR3 DNA sequence: TGTGCCAGCAGCTTAAAGGACAGGGAGGAAGGAAACACCATATATTTT. V and J are TRBV5-4 and TRBJ1-3, with 8 bases matching TRBD1. The germline CDR1 and CDR2 sequences are SGHNT and YYREEE (reference sequence). The CDR3 is made up of 16 amino acids. Trimming at V came to 2 bases and at J to 4 bases, leaving 8 bases not matched to a gene.

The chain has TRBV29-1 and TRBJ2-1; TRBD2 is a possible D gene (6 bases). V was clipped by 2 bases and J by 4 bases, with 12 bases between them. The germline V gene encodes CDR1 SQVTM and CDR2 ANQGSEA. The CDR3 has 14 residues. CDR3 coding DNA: TGCAGCGTTGAACTCGCGGAGGGGTACAATGAGCAGTTCTTC. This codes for CSVELAEGYNEQFF.